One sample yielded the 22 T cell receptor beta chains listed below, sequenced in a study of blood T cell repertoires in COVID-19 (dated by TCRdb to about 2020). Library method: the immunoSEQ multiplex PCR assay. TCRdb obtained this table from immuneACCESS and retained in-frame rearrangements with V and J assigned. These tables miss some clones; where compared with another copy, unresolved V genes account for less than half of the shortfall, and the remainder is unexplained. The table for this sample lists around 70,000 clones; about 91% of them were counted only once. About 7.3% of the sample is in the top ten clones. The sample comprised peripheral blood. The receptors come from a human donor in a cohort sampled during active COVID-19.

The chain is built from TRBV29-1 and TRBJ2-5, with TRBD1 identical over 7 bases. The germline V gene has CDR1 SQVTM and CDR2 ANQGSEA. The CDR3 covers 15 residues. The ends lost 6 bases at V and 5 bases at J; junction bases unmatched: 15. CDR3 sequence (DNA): TGCAGCGTGAGACAGGGTTTCGGGGATGGGGAGACCCAGTACTTC. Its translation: CSVRQGFGDGETQYF.

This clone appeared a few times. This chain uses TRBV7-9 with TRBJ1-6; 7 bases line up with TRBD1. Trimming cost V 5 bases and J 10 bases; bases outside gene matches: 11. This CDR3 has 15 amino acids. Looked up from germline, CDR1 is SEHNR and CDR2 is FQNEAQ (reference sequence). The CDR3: CASSHRQGGYSPLHF. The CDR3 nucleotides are TGTGCCAGCAGCCATCGACAGGGCGGGTACTCACCCCTCCACTTT.

CDR3 protein: CASSLTGVYNEQFF. The CDR3 coding sequence is TGTGCCAGCAGCTTAACGGGGGTTTACAATGAGCAGTTCTTC. The chain combines TRBV7-9 with TRBJ2-1; D is possibly TRBD2 (6 bases). The V end was cut by 2 bases, the J end by 4 bases, with 9 bases between. Germline CDR1 is SEHNR and CDR2 is FQNEAQ (reference sequence). The CDR3 covers 14 residues.

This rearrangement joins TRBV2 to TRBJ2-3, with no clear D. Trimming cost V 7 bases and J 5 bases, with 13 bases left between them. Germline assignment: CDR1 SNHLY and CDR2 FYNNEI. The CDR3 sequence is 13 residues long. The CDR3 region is CASTAIPGDTQYF. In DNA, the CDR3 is TGTGCCAGCACCGCTATACCGGGAGATACGCAGTATTTT.

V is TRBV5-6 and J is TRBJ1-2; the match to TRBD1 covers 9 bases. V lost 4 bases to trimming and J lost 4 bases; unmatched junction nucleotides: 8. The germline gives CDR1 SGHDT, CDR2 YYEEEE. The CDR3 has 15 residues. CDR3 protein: CASSPGTGNLYGYTF. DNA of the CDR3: TGTGCCAGCAGCCCAGGGACAGGGAATCTCTATGGCTACACCTTC.

The CDR3 is CASSLTGGGLETQYF. The CDR3 DNA follows: TGCGCCAGCAGCTTGACCGGGGGGGGCCTAGAGACCCAGTACTTC. The genes are TRBV5-1 and TRBJ2-5; 8 nucleotides agree with TRBD2. The CDR3 consists of 15 residues. The germline V gene encodes CDR1 SGHRS and CDR2 YFSETQ. Trimming at V came to 1 base and at J to 4 bases, leaving 6 bases not matched to a gene.

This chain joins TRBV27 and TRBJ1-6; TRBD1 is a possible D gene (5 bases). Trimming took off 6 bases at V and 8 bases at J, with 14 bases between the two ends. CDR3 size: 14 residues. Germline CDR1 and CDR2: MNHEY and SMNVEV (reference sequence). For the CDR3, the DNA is TGTGCCAGCAGCCATTCAGGAGGGGATTCACCCCTCCACTTT. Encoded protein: CASSHSGGDSPLHF.

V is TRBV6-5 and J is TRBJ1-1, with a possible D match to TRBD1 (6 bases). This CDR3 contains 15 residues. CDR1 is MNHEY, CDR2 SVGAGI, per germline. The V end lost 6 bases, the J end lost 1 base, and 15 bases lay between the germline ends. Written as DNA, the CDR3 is TGTGCCAGCAGACAACAGGGTTTCGGGAACACTGAAGCTTTCTTT. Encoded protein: CASRQQGFGNTEAFF.

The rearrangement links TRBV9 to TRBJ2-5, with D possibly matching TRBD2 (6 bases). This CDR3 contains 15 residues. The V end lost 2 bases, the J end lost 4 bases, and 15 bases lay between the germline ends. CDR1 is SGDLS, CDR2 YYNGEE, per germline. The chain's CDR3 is CASSVSGLIRETQYF. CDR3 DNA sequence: TGTGCCAGCAGCGTTTCGGGACTGATAAGAGAGACCCAGTACTTC.

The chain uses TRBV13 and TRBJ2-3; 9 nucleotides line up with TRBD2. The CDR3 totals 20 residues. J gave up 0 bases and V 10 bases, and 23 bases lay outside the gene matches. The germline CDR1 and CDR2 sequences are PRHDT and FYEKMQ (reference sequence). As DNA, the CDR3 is TGTGCCATCATGACTTGCGGGGGGGATTTCTGCCCCTCTAGCACAGATACGCAGTATTTT. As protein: CAIMTCGGDFCPSSTDTQYF.

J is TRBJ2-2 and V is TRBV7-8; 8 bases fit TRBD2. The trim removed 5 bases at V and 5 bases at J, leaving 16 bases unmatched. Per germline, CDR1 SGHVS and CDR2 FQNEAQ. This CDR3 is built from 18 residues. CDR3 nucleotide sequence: TGTGCCAGCAGCCGCCGGGGGGGAGCGGGAGTCGATACCGGGGAGCTGTTTTTT. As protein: CASSRRGGAGVDTGELFF.

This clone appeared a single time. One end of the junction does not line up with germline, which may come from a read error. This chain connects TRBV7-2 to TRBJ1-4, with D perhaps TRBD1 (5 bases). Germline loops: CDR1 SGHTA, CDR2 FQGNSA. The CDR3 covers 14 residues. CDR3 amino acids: CANSSQWGNEKLFF. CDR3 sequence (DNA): TGTGCCAACAGCTCTCAGTGGGGCAATGAAAAACTGTTTTTT.

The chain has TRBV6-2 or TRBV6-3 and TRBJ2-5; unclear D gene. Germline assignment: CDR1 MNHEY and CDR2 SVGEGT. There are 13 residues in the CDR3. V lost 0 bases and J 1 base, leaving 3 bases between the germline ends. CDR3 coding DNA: TGTGCCAGCAGTTACTCGGCCCAAGAGACCCAGTACTTC. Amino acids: CASSYSAQETQYF.

The CDR3 sequence: CASRDSWAEKLFF. CDR3 DNA: TGTGCCAGCAGAGACAGCTGGGCTGAAAAACTGTTTTTT. This chain connects TRBV6-6 to TRBJ1-4, with D possibly TRBD1 on 5 matching bases. The CDR3 covers 13 residues. V shed 6 bases and J shed 7 bases, with 12 bases lying between them. Looked up from germline, CDR1 is MNHNY and CDR2 is SVGAGI (reference sequence).

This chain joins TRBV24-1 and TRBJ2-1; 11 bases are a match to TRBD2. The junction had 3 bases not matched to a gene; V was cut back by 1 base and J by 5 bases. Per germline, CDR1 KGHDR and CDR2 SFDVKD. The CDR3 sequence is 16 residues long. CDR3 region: CATSDFGTSGNNEQFF. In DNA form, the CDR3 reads TGTGCCACCAGTGATTTCGGGACTAGCGGAAACAATGAGCAGTTCTTC.

The CDR3 protein is CASSQKQEAFF. DNA of the CDR3: TGTGCCAGCAGCCAGAAACAAGAAGCTTTCTTT. The genes are TRBV3-1 (or the pseudogene TRBV3-2) and TRBJ1-1, with D uncertain. Trimming pared 3 bases from V and 8 bases from J, leaving 7 bases between. This CDR3 spans 11 amino acids. Germline-derived CDR1 and CDR2 are LGHDT and YNNKEL (reference sequence).

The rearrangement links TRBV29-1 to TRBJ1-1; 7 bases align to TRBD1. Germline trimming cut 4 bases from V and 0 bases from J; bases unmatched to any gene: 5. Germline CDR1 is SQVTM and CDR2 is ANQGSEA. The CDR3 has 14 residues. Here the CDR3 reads CSVVGDSMNTEAFF. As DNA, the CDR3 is TGCAGCGTTGTGGGGGACAGTATGAACACTGAAGCTTTCTTT.

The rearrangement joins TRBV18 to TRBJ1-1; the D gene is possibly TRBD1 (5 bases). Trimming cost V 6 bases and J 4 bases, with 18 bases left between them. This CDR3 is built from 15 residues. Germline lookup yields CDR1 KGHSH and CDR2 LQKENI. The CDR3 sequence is CASSRSGAQGTEAFF. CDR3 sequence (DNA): TGTGCCAGCTCCCGATCTGGGGCGCAGGGCACTGAAGCTTTCTTT.

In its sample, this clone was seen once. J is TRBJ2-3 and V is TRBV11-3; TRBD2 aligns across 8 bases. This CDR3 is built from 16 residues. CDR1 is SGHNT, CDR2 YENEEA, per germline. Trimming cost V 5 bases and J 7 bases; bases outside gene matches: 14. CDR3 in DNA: TGTGCCAGCAGCCCACGAAGCGGGGGAAATCGAAATACGCAGTATTTT. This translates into CASSPRSGGNRNTQYF.

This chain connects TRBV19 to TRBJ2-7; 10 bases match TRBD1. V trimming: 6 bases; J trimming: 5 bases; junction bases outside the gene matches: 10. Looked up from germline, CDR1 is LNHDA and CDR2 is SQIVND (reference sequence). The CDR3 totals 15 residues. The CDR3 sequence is CASRPPGTGAHEQYF. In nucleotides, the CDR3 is TGTGCCAGTAGACCGCCCGGGACAGGGGCCCACGAGCAGTACTTC.

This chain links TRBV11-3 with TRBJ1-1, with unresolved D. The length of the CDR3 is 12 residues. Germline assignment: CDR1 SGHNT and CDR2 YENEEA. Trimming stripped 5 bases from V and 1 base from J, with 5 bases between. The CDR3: CASSPGNTEAFF. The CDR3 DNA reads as TGTGCCAGCAGCCCGGGGAACACTGAAGCTTTCTTT.

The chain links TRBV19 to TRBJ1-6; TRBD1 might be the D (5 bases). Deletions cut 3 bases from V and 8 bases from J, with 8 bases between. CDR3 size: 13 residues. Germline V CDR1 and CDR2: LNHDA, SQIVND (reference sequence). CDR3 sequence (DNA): TGTGCCAGTAGTATTTTAGGGGATTCACCCCTCCACTTT. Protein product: CASSILGDSPLHF.